These 27 T cell receptor beta chains came from one sample sequenced in a study of Ad26.COV2.S vaccination and SARS-CoV-2 variants. This sample's treatment: some 20 received Ad26.COV2.S at low or high dose, single or two shots; five or six received placebo; per-sample allocation not given. Samples came from day 63 after the first vaccine or placebo injection. Sequencing was performed with immunoSEQ multiplex PCR; in TCRdb, only in-frame clones are kept and a portion is missing. The data show about 240,000 clones, more than 75% seen once. Material: peripheral blood, obtained in a trial of Ad26.COV2.S vaccine versus placebo. Source of these receptors: a person between 18 and 65 years old who received the Ad26.COV2.S COVID-19 vaccine or a placebo.

The chain combines TRBV7-9 with TRBJ2-5, with D possibly TRBD2 on 7 matching bases. There are 16 residues in the CDR3. Germline CDR1 SEHNR, CDR2 FQNEAQ (reference sequence). The V gene lost 6 bases and the J gene lost 1 base, with 18 bases spanning the gap. The DNA of the CDR3 is TGTGCCAGCAGTCCCGGGGGGCATGGGTCCCAAGAGACCCAGTACTTC. Translating it yields CASSPGGHGSQETQYF. Supplemented by reference TRBV7-9 and TRBJ2-5, the full variable domain reads DTGVSQNPRHKITKRGQNVTFRCDPISEHNRLYWYRQTLGQGPEFLTYFQNEAQLEKSRLLSDRFSAERPKGSFSTLEIQRTEQGDSAMYLCASSPGGHGSQETQYFGPGTRLLVL.

The chain uses TRBV7-9 and TRBJ2-3; D remains ambiguous. The CDR3 consists of 15 residues. Germline V gene sequence: CDR1 SEHNR, CDR2 FQNEAQ (reference sequence). V was shortened by 4 bases and J by 4 bases, with 15 bases between the two germline ends. CDR3 amino acids: CASSWLLGDSDTQYF. In DNA form, the CDR3 reads TGTGCCAGCAGCTGGCTGTTAGGAGACTCAGATACGCAGTATTTT.

The chain recombines TRBV14 with TRBJ1-2, with D perhaps matching TRBD1 (6 bases). Germline CDR1 reads SGHDN; CDR2 reads FVKESK. The CDR3 has 14 amino acids. Trimming left V 6 bases short and J 4 bases short, with 15 bases between. The CDR3 spells CASRGGTSPYGYTF. The CDR3 DNA sequence: TGTGCCAGCAGAGGGGGGACGAGTCCCTATGGCTACACCTTC.

The chain has TRBV28 and TRBJ1-5, with 7 bases lining up with TRBD1. This CDR3 is 14 amino acids long. Germline lookup yields CDR1 MDHEN and CDR2 SYDVKM. Trimming cost V 1 base and J 9 bases; bases outside gene matches: 6. CDR3 DNA: TGTGCCAGCAGTTTATTAGGGGGCCAACGGCCCCAGCATTTT. This gives the protein CASSLLGGQRPQHF.

The V and J genes are TRBV4-3 and TRBJ1-3; D call uncertain. CDR3 length: 17 amino acids. Trimming shortened V by 1 base and J by 0 bases, and 13 bases separated the two germline ends. The germline V gene has CDR1 LGHNA and CDR2 YSLEER. The CDR3 DNA sequence: TGCGCCAGCAGCCAAGCCCCCGACGGCTACTCTGGAAACACCATATATTTT. Translated, it gives CASSQAPDGYSGNTIYF.

The genes are TRBV19 and TRBJ2-1, with 12 bases lining up with TRBD1. The CDR3 totals 14 residues. Germline CDR1 and CDR2: LNHDA and SQIVND (reference sequence). The J segment lost 7 bases and the V segment lost 5 bases, leaving 3 bases of the junction unmatched. DNA for the CDR3: TGTGCCAGTAGTGGGACAGGGGGCTGGAATGAGCAGTTCTTC. This gives the protein CASSGTGGWNEQFF.

The chain links TRBV14 to TRBJ2-3; a possible D gene is TRBD1 (6 bases). The CDR3 extends over 15 amino acids. Germline V lookup: CDR1 SGHDN, CDR2 FVKESK. V lost 0 bases to trimming and J lost 3 bases, with 10 bases between them. The CDR3 region is CASSQERGRTDTQYF. The CDR3 DNA reads as TGTGCCAGCAGCCAAGAGAGGGGGAGAACAGATACGCAGTATTTT.

This rearrangement joins TRBV28 to TRBJ1-5; D is unclear. Germline CDR1 and CDR2: MDHEN and SYDVKM. The CDR3 runs 12 residues. Trimming removed 7 bases from V and 7 bases from J, with 11 bases in between. As DNA, the CDR3 is TGTGCCAGCACCTACATAGGACAGCCCCAGCATTTT. It yields the protein CASTYIGQPQHF. Based on the CDR3 plus reference TRBV28 and TRBJ1-5, the full variable domain is DVKVTQSSRYLVKRTGEKVFLECVQDMDHENMFWYRQDPGLGLRLIYFSYDVKMKEKGDIPEGYSVSREKKERFSLILESASTNQTSMYLCASTYIGQPQHFGDGTRLSIL.

The genes are TRBV6-5 and TRBJ2-1, with D perhaps TRBD2 (5 bases). V was pared by 8 bases and J by 5 bases, with 13 bases between. Germline V gives CDR1 MNHEY, CDR2 SVGAGI. The CDR3 is 13 residues long. CDR3 sequence (DNA): TGTGCCAGCCGACTACACCAGGACAATGAGCAGTTCTTC. It yields the protein CASRLHQDNEQFF.

The rearrangement links TRBV7-9 to TRBJ2-7, with D tentatively TRBD2 (5 bases). This CDR3 contains 13 residues. Looked up from germline, CDR1 is SEHNR and CDR2 is FQNEAQ (reference sequence). V was pared by 6 bases and J by 7 bases, with 16 bases between. The CDR3 is CASRRRLTGEQYF. The CDR3 DNA reads as TGTGCCAGCAGGCGAAGGCTCACGGGGGAGCAGTACTTC.

V and J are TRBV10-3 and TRBJ2-7; D is unclear. Trimming took off 3 bases at V and 3 bases at J, with 9 bases between the two ends. CDR3 size: 13 residues. Per the germline V gene, CDR1 is ENHRY and CDR2 is SYGVKD. CDR3 sequence reads: CAISEGNSYEQYF. The DNA for the CDR3 is TGTGCCATCAGTGAAGGTAATAGCTACGAGCAGTACTTC.

The chain employs TRBV5-5 and TRBJ2-7; D unclear. This CDR3 is 11 amino acids long. The ends were cut back, 3 bases at V and 3 bases at J, with 4 bases in the middle. The germline gives CDR1 SGHKS, CDR2 YYEKEE (reference sequence). In DNA form, the CDR3 reads TGTGCCAGCAGCTCGGGCTACGAGCAGTACTTC. It codes for CASSSGYEQYF.

The chain links TRBV5-1 to TRBJ1-3; TRBD1 matches at 7 bases. CDR3 length equals 15 residues. V lost 4 bases, J lost 4 bases, and 8 bases stayed unmatched. Per germline, CDR1 SGHRS and CDR2 YFSETQ. Here the CDR3 reads CASSRTQGGGNTIYF. The CDR3 coding sequence is TGCGCCAGCAGCAGAACCCAGGGGGGGGGAAACACCATATATTTT.

V is TRBV2 and J is TRBJ2-7; a weak D match, TRBD2 (6 bases). The length of the CDR3 is 12 residues. V was trimmed by 9 bases and J by 2 bases, leaving 11 bases between them. The germline gives CDR1 SNHLY, CDR2 FYNNEI. CDR3 loop: CASSGLTYEQYF. The CDR3 DNA follows: TGTGCCAGTTCGGGACTGACCTACGAGCAGTACTTC.

The chain joins TRBV6-2 or TRBV6-3 to TRBJ2-7; 9 bases fit TRBD2. Germline CDR1 MNHEY, CDR2 SVGEGT. This CDR3 comprises 14 residues. The ends lost 5 bases at V and 2 bases at J; junction bases unmatched: 4. As DNA, the CDR3 is TGTGCCAGCAGTGAGACTAGCGGTACCTACGAGCAGTACTTC. Translated, it gives CASSETSGTYEQYF.

The rearrangement uses TRBV7-2 and TRBJ2-7; TRBD1 aligns across 9 bases. The CDR3 runs to 14 residues. Trimming removed 2 bases from V and 6 bases from J; junction bases left unmatched: 5. Germline-derived CDR1 and CDR2 are SGHTA and FQGNSA. CDR3 nucleotides: TGTGCCAGCAGCTTAAAGACAGGGGGAGGCGAGCAGTACTTC. Amino acid sequence: CASSLKTGGGEQYF.

The chain joins TRBV28 to TRBJ1-2; D uncertain. The V gene lost 10 bases and the J gene lost 0 bases, with 27 bases spanning the gap. The CDR3 is 18 residues long. The germline V gene has CDR1 MDHEN and CDR2 SYDVKM. The CDR3 region is CATTPRRRSLPSNYGYTF. In DNA, the CDR3 is TGTGCCACTACACCTCGCCGTAGGAGTCTACCCTCTAACTATGGCTACACCTTC.

The CDR3 is CASSGQGGSSTDTQYF. CDR3 in DNA: TGTGCCAGCAGCGGACAAGGGGGGTCCAGCACAGATACGCAGTATTTT. This chain joins TRBV9 and TRBJ2-3; D possibly matches TRBD1 or TRBD2 (6 bases each). CDR3 length: 16 residues. Germline CDR1 SGDLS, CDR2 YYNGEE. The V end was cut by 3 bases, the J end by 0 bases, with 14 bases between.

The rearrangement joins TRBV18 to TRBJ2-7, with D tentatively TRBD1 or TRBD2 (5 bases each). This CDR3 has 13 residues. V shed 1 base and J shed 1 base, with 5 bases lying between them. Germline CDR1 and CDR2: KGHSH and LQKENI. In nucleotides, the CDR3 is TGTGCCAGCTCACCACGGGGGTCCTACGAGCAGTACTTC. This gives the protein CASSPRGSYEQYF.

The chain recombines TRBV7-9 with TRBJ2-7; tentatively, D is TRBD1 or TRBD2 (6 bases each). V shed 1 base and J shed 5 bases, with 12 bases lying between them. Germline CDR1 and CDR2: SEHNR and FQNEAQ (reference sequence). The CDR3 has 14 residues. The CDR3 bases are TGTGCCAGCAGCTTAGGAGGGGGGTCCAACGAGCAGTACTTC. Its translation is CASSLGGGSNEQYF.

The V and J genes are TRBV27 and TRBJ1-1, with D possibly TRBD1 on 6 matching bases. The CDR3 is 15 amino acids. V was trimmed by 7 bases and J by 1 base, leaving 16 bases between them. Germline V gene lookup returns CDR1 MNHEY and CDR2 SMNVEV (reference sequence). The CDR3 region is CASTLWGGSNTEAFF. The CDR3 DNA reads TGTGCCAGCACCCTATGGGGGGGCTCGAACACTGAAGCTTTCTTT.

The rearrangement uses TRBV5-1 and TRBJ1-5; D remains ambiguous. This CDR3 is 14 amino acids long. Between the trimmed V and J ends, which lost 0 bases and 3 bases, there was a span of 7 bases. The V gene's germline CDR1 is SGHRS and CDR2 YFSETQ. CDR3 DNA sequence: TGCGCCAGCAGCTTGGGAGGGAACAATCAGCCCCAGCATTTT. Protein product: CASSLGGNNQPQHF.

V usage is TRBV7-2 and J usage is TRBJ1-5; D ambiguous. Germline assignment: CDR1 SGHTA and CDR2 FQGNSA. The V end lost 8 bases, the J end lost 5 bases, and 7 bases lay between the germline ends. The CDR3 is 11 residues long. CDR3 in amino acids: CASGWDQPQHF. The CDR3 DNA reads as TGTGCCAGCGGCTGGGATCAGCCCCAGCATTTT.

In this sample, this clone turned up a few times. Its ends do not fully match the called genes, so a read error is possible. V usage is TRBV4-2 and J usage is TRBJ2-1, with D unresolved. The CDR3 spans 15 residues. Germline V gene lookup returns CDR1 LGHNA and CDR2 YNFKEQ. CDR3 sequence reads: CASSQDSGSIVEEVF. DNA for the CDR3: TGTGCCAGCAGCCAAGATTCGGGCAGTATCGTCGAAGAGGTCTTC.

The chain couples TRBV19 to TRBJ1-5; a possible D gene is TRBD1 (5 bases). V lost 4 bases, J lost 4 bases, and 17 bases lay in between. CDR1 and CDR2 from the germline V gene are LNHDA and SQIVND (reference sequence). The CDR3 contains 16 residues. The CDR3 sequence: CASSSVGGRGNQPQHF. The DNA for the CDR3 is TGTGCCAGTAGTAGTGTTGGGGGACGTGGGAATCAGCCCCAGCATTTT.

This chain connects TRBV6-2 or TRBV6-3 to TRBJ1-2; D is undetermined. Trimming left V 3 bases short and J 3 bases short, with 11 bases between. This CDR3 spans 14 amino acids. Germline V CDR1 and CDR2: MNHEY, SVGEGT. The CDR3 region is CASSYLFLDYGYTF. Written as DNA, the CDR3 is TGTGCCAGCAGTTATCTCTTTTTGGACTATGGCTACACCTTC.

CDR3 protein: CASSLYRGDTEAFF. The CDR3 nucleotides are TGTGCCAGCAGCTTGTATAGGGGTGACACTGAAGCTTTCTTT. This sequence joins TRBV5-8 and TRBJ1-1, with D possibly TRBD1 on 5 matching bases. CDR1 is SGHTS, CDR2 YDEGEE, per germline. This CDR3 has 14 residues. Deletions cut 1 base from V and 3 bases from J, with 10 bases between.